This TCR beta chain was captured by sequencing in a study of cytomegalovirus exposure and HLA in healthy donors. CDR1 and CDR2 (germline): SGDLS, YYNGEE. The CDR3 has 15 residues. V was clipped by 4 bases and J by 7 bases; unmatched bases: 5. With 60 Vbeta and 13 Jbeta primers, the PCR was carried out. The data were produced by immunoSEQ multiplex PCR, yet TCRdb's version contains in-frame clones alone and is incomplete. The data hold roughly 200,000 clones, with around 75% observed a single time. The material sequenced was PBMCs. The origin of this receptor is a male donor in good health and CMV-seronegative. The chain uses TRBV9 and TRBJ1-6, with 10 bases lining up with TRBD1. The CDR3 reads CASSPGTGANSPLHF. The CDR3 region has the DNA TGTGCCAGCAGCCCAGGGACAGGGGCCAATTCACCCCTCCACTTT. Filled out from reference TRBV9 and TRBJ1-6, the complete variable domain reads DSGVTQTPKHLITATGQRVTLRCSPRSGDLSVYWYQQSLDQGLQFLIQYYNGEERAKGNILERFSAQQFPDLHSELNLSSLELGDSALYFCASSPGTGANSPLHFGNGTRLTVT.